This is a list of T cell receptor beta chains from one sample in a study of blood T cell repertoires in COVID-19. Using immunoSEQ multiplex PCR, the repertoire was profiled, and TCRdb retains in-frame clones only, with some absent. Of some 230,000 clones in the sample, 80% to 90% are singletons; the top ten hold over 3%. The specimen was PBMCs or T cells enriched from blood (not recorded which). These receptors were collected from a woman aged 18-29 years in a cohort exposed to, infected with or recovered from COVID-19 (not recorded which). CDR3s include the opening cysteine and the closing phenylalanine or tryptophan. The D gene is left open where the match is weak. Not all rows give a size; the values are once, few, many and, for expanded clones, a class.

TRBV19	.	.	CASSIGALGTQYF
TRBV30	.	.	CAWSVPRSTGYSPLHF
TRBV7-7	.	.	CASSDGDWGIQYF
TRBV7-9	.	.	CASSPGQSGGYTF
TRBV7-2	few	.	CASSLSLGTDTQYF
TRBV2	few	TRBD1	CASVGQGTYTEAFF
TRBV19	.	TRBD2	CASSLRTSGKNEQFF
TRBV28	few	.	CASSSLELNTEAFF
TRBV18	.	TRBD1	CASSPVDRASYEQYF
TRBV9	once	.	CASSPRMGLGDNEQFF
TRBV14	.	.	CASSPRDGEKLFF
TRBV19	.	TRBD1	CASSSAGGYQPQHF
TRBV19	.	.	CASSMGSSSYNEQFF
TRBV28	.	.	CASRSRLEQYF
TRBV7-2	.	.	CASSLAGAGSYEQYF
TRBV27	once	.	CASSLIEGLSSGNTIYF
TRBV20-1	.	TRBD2	CSASQAGGPLNNEQFF
TRBV7-6	.	.	CASSFTSRDRPGYPDYGYTF
TRBV4-1	.	TRBD2	CASSQEMAGGAYEQYF
TRBV24-1	.	TRBD2	CATSDLGGTGELFF
TRBV5-6	.	TRBD1	CASRRQGDEAFF
TRBV27	.	.	CASGLGAGNQPQHF
TRBV6-1	.	.	CASSEVTGFGANVLTF
TRBV6-5	once	.	CASRTGTLNTEAFF
TRBV7-2	.	.	CASSLDGNSPLHF
TRBV4-2	.	.	CASSQNRGPYEQYF
TRBV6-1	.	.	CASSEGGATKGTQYF
TRBV10-1	.	.	CASSVQLNQPQHF
TRBV11-2	.	.	CASSPGGDYGYTF
TRBV19	few	TRBD1	CASSSGQGTYGYTF
TRBV5-4	.	TRBD2	CASSLEAGGLAGGEQYF
TRBV5-8	.	.	CASSLGLRTEAFF
TRBV15	.	.	CATSGGSGSTDTQYF
TRBV5-6	.	.	CASSVTGELFF
TRBV12-3/TRBV12-4	.	.	CASTSDSYGYTF
TRBV18	.	TRBD2	CASSPLKTSGIDEQFF
TRBV19	.	.	CASIEESANTGELFF
TRBV5-1	few	.	CASSSQGNTEAFF
TRBV7-9	.	TRBD1	CASSPLGTANTEAFF
TRBV7-2	.	.	CASIFTGGSTDTQYF
TRBV2	.	TRBD1	CASFPGQGVDGYTF
TRBV6-1	.	.	CASSELGGGEQYF
TRBV3-1/TRBV3-2	.	.	CASSRAYEQYF
TRBV28	.	TRBD1	CASSFGTGAGNEQFF
TRBV7-9	.	.	CASSLNGVRNTEAFF
TRBV7-9	.	.	CASSSDSGNNEQFF
TRBV2	.	.	CASKGAGKETQYF
TRBV18	once	.	CASSPDTRSYNEQFF
TRBV6-4	.	TRBD2	CASSDWASGTDTQYF
TRBV11-3	.	.	CASSLVLRTPSSRTDTQYF
TRBV10-3	.	.	CAISQSTGSHEQYF
TRBV24-1	.	TRBD1	CATGQGANIGEQFF
TRBV28	.	.	CASRERGSSYNSPLHF
TRBV7-6	.	TRBD1	CASSDRGQGAPYEQYF
TRBV9	.	TRBD2	CASSVESGSGYEQYF
TRBV7-8	once	.	CASSLVGGTTDTQYF
TRBV18	.	.	CASSPGVLTNSPLHF
TRBV24-1	.	TRBD1	CATASGTDTWGYTF